This is a list of T cell receptor beta chains from one sample in a study of cytomegalovirus exposure and HLA in healthy donors. Assay used: immunoSEQ multiplex PCR; TCRdb lists only in-frame clones, some missing. The profile shows approximately 240,000 clones, 82% of them singletons. The specimen sequenced was PBMCs. These receptors all stem from a woman aged 40 to 55 in good health and CMV-seropositive. CDR3s include the opening cysteine and the closing phenylalanine or tryptophan. A D gene is named only where the DNA matches it firmly. Only part of the rows carry a size: once, few, many, or a class if the clone is expanded.

J gene	clone size	D gene	V gene	CDR3 protein	CDR3 DNA
TRBJ2-3	-	TRBD1	TRBV29-1	CSVEEEGQGTDTQYF	TGCAGCGTTGAAGAGGAAGGACAGGGCACAGATACGCAGTATTTT
TRBJ1-2	-	TRBD1	TRBV20-1	CSAPGTGGYTF	TGCAGTGCTCCCGGGACAGGTGGCTACACCTTC
TRBJ1-1	few	TRBD1	TRBV7-9	CASSSGTVNTEAFF	TGTGCCAGCAGCTCCGGGACAGTAAACACTGAAGCTTTCTTT
TRBJ1-3	-	-	TRBV19	CASSWGGGRSSGNTIYF	TGTGCCAGTAGCTGGGGTGGGGGCCGTAGCTCTGGAAACACCATATATTTT
TRBJ2-1	-	TRBD1	TRBV2	CASRPGQGGSGEQFF	TGTGCCAGCAGGCCGGGACAGGGTGGATCTGGTGAGCAGTTCTTC
TRBJ2-7	-	-	TRBV7-9	CASSQEYEQYF	TGTGCCAGCAGCCAAGAGTACGAGCAGTACTTC
TRBJ2-2	-	-	TRBV5-5	CASSLAARILGELFF	TGTGCCAGCAGCTTGGCCGCCAGGATCTTGGGGGAGCTGTTTTTT
TRBJ2-2	-	-	TRBV10-3	CASSGTGELFF	TGTGCCTCAAGCGGAACCGGGGAGCTGTTTTTT
TRBJ1-2	-	-	TRBV6-5	CASSLTGNYGYTF	TGTGCCAGCAGTTTGACAGGAAACTATGGCTACACCTTC
TRBJ2-3	few	TRBD1	TRBV29-1	CSVDRTGSVGDTQYF	TGCAGCGTGGACCGGACAGGGTCGGTTGGAGATACGCAGTATTTT
TRBJ1-1	-	-	TRBV30	CAWSSSFTEAFF	TGTGCCTGGAGTTCGTCCTTCACTGAAGCTTTCTTT
TRBJ1-3	-	-	TRBV27	CASSSTGSGNTIYF	TGTGCCAGCAGTTCAACAGGGTCTGGAAACACCATATATTTT
TRBJ2-5	-	TRBD1	TRBV7-2	CASSFDRGYEETQYF	TGTGCCAGCAGCTTTGACAGGGGGTATGAAGAGACCCAGTACTTC
TRBJ2-2	-	-	TRBV5-4	CASTQAQQGNTGELFF	TGTGCCAGCACCCAGGCACAGCAGGGCAACACCGGGGAGCTGTTTTTT
TRBJ1-1	-	-	TRBV7-2	CASSRDSRNTEAFF	TGTGCCAGCAGCCGGGACTCTAGGAACACTGAAGCTTTCTTT
TRBJ2-3	-	TRBD2	TRBV2	CASIPLARTDTQYF	TGTGCCAGCATCCCACTAGCGCGCACAGATACGCAGTATTTT
TRBJ2-2	-	-	TRBV7-7	CASSPGQANTGELFF	TGTGCCAGCAGCCCGGGACAAGCGAACACCGGGGAGCTGTTTTTT
TRBJ2-2	-	-	TRBV19	CASIQGPGTGELFF	TGTGCCAGTATTCAGGGGCCAGGCACCGGGGAGCTGTTTTTT
TRBJ2-7	-	-	TRBV30	CAWRERNSYEQYF	TGTGCCTGGAGAGAGCGGAACTCCTACGAGCAGTACTTC
TRBJ1-5	-	-	TRBV19	CASSNGQGQPQHF	TGTGCCAGTAGTAACGGCCAGGGCCAGCCCCAGCATTTT
TRBJ2-4	-	-	TRBV15	CATGRGGGRSDIQYF	TGTGCCACCGGACGGGGAGGGGGAAGGAGTGACATTCAGTACTTC
TRBJ2-2	-	-	TRBV10-3	CAISEDRDTGELFF	TGTGCCATCAGTGAGGACAGAGATACCGGGGAGCTGTTTTTT
TRBJ2-3	few	TRBD2	TRBV6-5	CASSYLGGGITDTQYF	TGTGCCAGCAGTTACTTGGGCGGGGGGATTACAGATACGCAGTATTTT
TRBJ2-1	-	-	TRBV5-1	CASSLIGGHYNEQFF	TGCGCCAGCAGCTTGATTGGGGGACATTACAATGAGCAGTTCTTC
TRBJ2-4	-	-	TRBV10-2	CASSESGAKNIQYF	TGCGCCAGCAGTGAATCAGGGGCCAAAAACATTCAGTACTTC
TRBJ1-2	-	-	TRBV6-4	CASSEWAGGSNYGYTF	TGTGCCAGCAGTGAATGGGCCGGAGGGTCTAACTATGGCTACACCTTC
TRBJ1-6	few	TRBD1	TRBV11-3	CASSFEGADNSPLHF	TGTGCCAGCAGCTTTGAGGGGGCTGATAATTCACCCCTCCACTTT
TRBJ1-1	-	-	TRBV6-6	CASSSPNTEAFF	TGTGCCAGCAGTTCCCCTAACACTGAAGCTTTCTTT
TRBJ2-3	-	TRBD2	TRBV7-2	CASSPGGLAGGQDTQYF	TGTGCCAGCAGCCCTGGGGGACTAGCGGGGGGGCAAGATACGCAGTATTTT
TRBJ2-6	once	-	TRBV9	CASSLGGLGANVLTF	TGTGCCAGCAGCTTAGGGGGGCTGGGGGCCAACGTCCTGACTTTC
TRBJ2-3	-	TRBD1	TRBV11-3	CASSTTDRGVMTDTQYF	TGTGCCAGCAGCACAACCGACAGGGGGGTGATGACAGATACGCAGTATTTT
TRBJ2-5	-	TRBD1	TRBV5-1	CASSPGQGSKETQYF	TGCGCCAGCAGCCCAGGACAGGGGTCAAAGGAGACCCAGTACTTC
TRBJ1-5	-	-	TRBV5-6	CASSFAQGSQPQHF	TGTGCCAGCAGCTTCGCGCAGGGCAGTCAGCCCCAGCATTTT
TRBJ1-3	-	-	TRBV30	CAWSVLQGPGNTIYF	TGTGCCTGGAGTGTACTCCAGGGTCCAGGAAACACCATATATTTT
TRBJ1-5	-	-	TRBV19	CASSIRGNQPQHF	TGTGCCAGTAGTATTAGGGGAAATCAGCCCCAGCATTTT
TRBJ1-1	-	-	TRBV10-3	CATGVRGSEAFF	TGTGCCACGGGGGTGAGGGGCTCTGAAGCTTTCTTT
TRBJ2-1	-	TRBD1	TRBV19	CASSTHRDRANNEQFF	TGTGCCAGTAGTACCCACCGGGACAGGGCAAACAATGAGCAGTTCTTC
TRBJ2-7	-	TRBD2	TRBV7-2	CASSSVSGSSYEQYF	TGTGCCAGCAGCTCAGTGAGCGGGAGCTCCTACGAGCAGTACTTC
TRBJ2-7	-	-	TRBV23-1	CASSQPRGKFLEQYF	TGCGCCAGCAGTCAACCTCGGGGAAAGTTTTTAGAGCAGTACTTC
TRBJ2-6	-	-	TRBV5-6	CASSSPGSNVLTF	TGTGCCAGCAGCTCACCGGGATCCAACGTCCTGACTTTC
TRBJ2-7	few	TRBD1	TRBV6-1	CASSRTGVRIHEQYF	TGTGCCAGCAGCAGGACAGGGGTGCGTATCCACGAGCAGTACTTC
TRBJ1-5	-	TRBD1	TRBV19	CASSSNRGHQPQHF	TGTGCCAGTAGTTCGAACAGGGGGCATCAGCCCCAGCATTTT